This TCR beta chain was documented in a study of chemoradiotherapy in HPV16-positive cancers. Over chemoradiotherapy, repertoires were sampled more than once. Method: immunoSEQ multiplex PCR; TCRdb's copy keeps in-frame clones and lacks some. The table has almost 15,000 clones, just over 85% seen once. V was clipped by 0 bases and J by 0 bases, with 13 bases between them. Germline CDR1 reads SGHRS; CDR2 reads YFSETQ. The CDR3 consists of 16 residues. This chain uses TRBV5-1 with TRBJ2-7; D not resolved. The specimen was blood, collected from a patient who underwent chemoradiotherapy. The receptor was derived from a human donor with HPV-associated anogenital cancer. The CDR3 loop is CASSLALRMSSYEQYF. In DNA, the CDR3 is TGCGCCAGCAGCTTGGCCCTGCGGATGAGCTCCTACGAGCAGTACTTC.